This TCR beta chain emerged from a study of T cell responses to AZD1222 COVID-19 vaccine. Study-level results: Seropositivity was recorded at baseline in only a handful of AZD1222 recipients. Repertoires were collected only later (after the peak T cell response had occurred).

Losses at the gene ends were 5 bases for V and 8 bases for J; bases not matched to a gene: 6. The CDR3 covers 13 residues. Per the germline V gene, CDR1 is SGHVS and CDR2 is FQNEAQ. Repertoires were generated with immunoSEQ multiplex PCR, while TCRdb's copy carries only in-frame clones and drops some. The repertoire holds over 95,000 clones, approximately 91% seen once, with just over 8% in the top ten. On this clone itself: The antigen remains unidentified.

The source was peripheral blood, collected 28 days after the second AZD1222 dose. The clonotype comes from an adult who received the AZD1222 COVID-19 vaccine. The V call is TRBV7-8, the J call TRBJ1-2, with 9 bases lining up with TRBD1. The CDR3 reads CASSQQGASGYTF. Written as DNA, the CDR3 is TGTGCCAGCAGCCAACAGGGGGCATCGGGCTACACCTTC.